This TCR beta chain comes out of a study of metastatic and nonmetastatic thyroid tumors. As for the study in general: Repertoires from blood and tumor or nodule tissue of malignant and benign thyroid patients were compared.

General study results and limits: In blood and tumor, TCR beta diversity was reportedly significantly higher in malignant thyroid tumors than in benign nodules.

At least ten counts were recorded for this clone. Antigen: not known. TCRdb re-processed the PCR reads through MiXCR. The sample lists around 23,000 clones; roughly 20% were seen once. Each patient came to thyroid surgery without any prior treatment (of any kind). The germline V and J ends were trimmed by 9 bases and 2 bases, with 20 bases remaining between them. The CDR3 has 15 amino acids. In germline, CDR1 is MDHEN, CDR2 SYDVKM. This receptor was identified in a male donor with papillary thyroid cancer or a benign thyroid nodule (not recorded which). Some clones in this sample may be carry-over from other donors' samples. The sequencing sample was made of blood. The V and J genes are TRBV28 and TRBJ2-7, with unresolved D. Here the CDR3 reads CASVRASRSTYEQYF. Written as DNA, the CDR3 is TGTGCCAGTGTGCGAGCGAGCAGGTCGACCTACGAGCAGTACTTC. Based on the CDR3 plus reference TRBV28 and TRBJ2-7, the full variable domain is DVKVTQSSRYLVKRTGEKVFLECVQDMDHENMFWYRQDPGLGLRLIYFSYDVKMKEKGDIPEGYSVSREKKERFSLILESASTNQTSMYLCASVRASRSTYEQYFGPGTRLTVT.